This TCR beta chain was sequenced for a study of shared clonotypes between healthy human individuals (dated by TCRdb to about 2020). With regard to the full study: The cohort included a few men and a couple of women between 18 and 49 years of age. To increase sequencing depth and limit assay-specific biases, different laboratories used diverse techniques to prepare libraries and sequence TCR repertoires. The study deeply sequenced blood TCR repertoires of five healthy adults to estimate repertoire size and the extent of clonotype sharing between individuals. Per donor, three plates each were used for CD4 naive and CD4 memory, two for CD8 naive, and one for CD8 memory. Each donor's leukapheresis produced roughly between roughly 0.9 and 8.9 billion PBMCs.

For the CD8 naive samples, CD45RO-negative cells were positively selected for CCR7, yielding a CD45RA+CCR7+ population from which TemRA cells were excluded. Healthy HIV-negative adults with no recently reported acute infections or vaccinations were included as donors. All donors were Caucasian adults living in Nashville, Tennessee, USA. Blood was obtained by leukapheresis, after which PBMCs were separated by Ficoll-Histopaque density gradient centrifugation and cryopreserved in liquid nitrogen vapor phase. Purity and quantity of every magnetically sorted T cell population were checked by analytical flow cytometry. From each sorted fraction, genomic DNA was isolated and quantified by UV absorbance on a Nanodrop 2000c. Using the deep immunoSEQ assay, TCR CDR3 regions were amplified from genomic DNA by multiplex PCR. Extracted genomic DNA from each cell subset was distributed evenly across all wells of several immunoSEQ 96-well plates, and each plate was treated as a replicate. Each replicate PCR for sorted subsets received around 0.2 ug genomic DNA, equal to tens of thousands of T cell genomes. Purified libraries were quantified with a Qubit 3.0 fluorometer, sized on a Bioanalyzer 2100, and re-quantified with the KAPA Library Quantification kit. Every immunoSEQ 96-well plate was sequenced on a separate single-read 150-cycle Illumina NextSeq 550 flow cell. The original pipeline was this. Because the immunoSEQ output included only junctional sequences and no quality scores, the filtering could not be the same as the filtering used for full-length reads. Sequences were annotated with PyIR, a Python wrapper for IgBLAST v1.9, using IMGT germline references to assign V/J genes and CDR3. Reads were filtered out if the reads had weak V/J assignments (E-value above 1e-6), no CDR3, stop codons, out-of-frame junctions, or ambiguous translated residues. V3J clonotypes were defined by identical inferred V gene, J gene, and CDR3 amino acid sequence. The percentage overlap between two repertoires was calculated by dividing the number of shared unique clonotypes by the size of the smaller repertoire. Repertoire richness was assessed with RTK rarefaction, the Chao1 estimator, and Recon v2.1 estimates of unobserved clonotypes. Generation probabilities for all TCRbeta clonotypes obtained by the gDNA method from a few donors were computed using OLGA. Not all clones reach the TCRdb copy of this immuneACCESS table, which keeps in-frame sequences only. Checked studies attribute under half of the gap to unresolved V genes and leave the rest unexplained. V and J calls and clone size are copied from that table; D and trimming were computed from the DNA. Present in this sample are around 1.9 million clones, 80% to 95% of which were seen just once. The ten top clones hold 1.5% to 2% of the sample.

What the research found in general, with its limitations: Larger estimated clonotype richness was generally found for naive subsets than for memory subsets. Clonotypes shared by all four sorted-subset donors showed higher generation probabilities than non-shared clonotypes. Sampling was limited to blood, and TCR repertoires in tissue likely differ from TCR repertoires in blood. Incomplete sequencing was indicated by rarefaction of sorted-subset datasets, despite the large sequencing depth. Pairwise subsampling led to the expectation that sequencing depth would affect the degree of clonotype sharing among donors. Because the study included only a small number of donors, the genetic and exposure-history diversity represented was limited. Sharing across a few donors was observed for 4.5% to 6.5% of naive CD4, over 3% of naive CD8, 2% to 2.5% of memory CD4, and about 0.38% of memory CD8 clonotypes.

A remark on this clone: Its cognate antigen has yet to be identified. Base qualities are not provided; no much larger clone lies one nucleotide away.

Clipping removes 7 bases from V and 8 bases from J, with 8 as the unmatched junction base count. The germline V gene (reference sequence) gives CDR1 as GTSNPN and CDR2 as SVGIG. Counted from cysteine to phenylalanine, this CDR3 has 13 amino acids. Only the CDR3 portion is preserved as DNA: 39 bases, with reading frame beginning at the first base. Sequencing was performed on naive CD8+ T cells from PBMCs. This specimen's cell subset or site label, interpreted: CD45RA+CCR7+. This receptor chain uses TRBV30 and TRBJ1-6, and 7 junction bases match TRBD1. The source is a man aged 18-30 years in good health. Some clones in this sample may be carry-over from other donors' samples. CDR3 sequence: CALDRVGDSPLHF. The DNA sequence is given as TGTGCCTTAGACAGGGTCGGTGATTCACCCCTCCACTTT.